This T cell receptor (beta chain) was captured in a study of OX40 agonist ivuxolimab in advanced cancers. CDR1 and CDR2 (germline): LNHDA, SQIVND (reference sequence). V was cut by 3 bases and J by 3 bases, with 7 bases left in between. This CDR3 has 13 residues. Repertoires were generated with immunoSEQ multiplex PCR, while TCRdb's copy carries only in-frame clones and drops some. The data contain approximately 41,000 clones, around nine tenths of them singletons. This TCR derives from an adult with an advanced solid tumor such as melanoma, head and neck, liver or kidney cancer. The J gene is TRBJ2-3, the V gene TRBV19; D remains unclear. The sequences come from CD4+ or CD8+ T cells sorted from blood, collected in a trial of the OX40 agonist ivuxolimab. The CDR3, as DNA: TGTGCCAGTAGTATTACCCAGACAGATACGCAGTATTTT. Its translation: CASSITQTDTQYF.